This T cell receptor beta chain was recovered during a study of T cells in Graves' hyperthyroidism and ophthalmopathy (dated by TCRdb to the late 2010s). Regarding the research as a whole: To identify distinguishing TCR V-J signatures, a discovery cohort of about 100 patients was used, comprising 43 with Graves' ophthalmopathy and around 57 with stable Graves' hyperthyroidism. The study also compared thyroid tissue and blood T-cell repertoires from more than 5 Graves' hyperthyroidism patients. The roughly 100 discovery patients were randomly divided into training and test sets at a 7:3 ratio. TCR Vbeta CDR3 sequencing of fewer than 150 peripheral blood samples (about 45 ophthalmopathy, 70 to 85 hyperthyroidism and roughly 17 progressor patients) is reported in the paper. Following sampling, methimazole starting at 30 mg daily was given to hyperthyroidism patients, and high-dose intravenous methylprednisolone was given to ophthalmopathy patients. Whether ophthalmopathy could be predicted prospectively was tested in an independent validation cohort made up of under 20 hyperthyroidism patients plus 17 patients who later progressed to ophthalmopathy.

Comments on this clonotype: There is no known antigen for this receptor. No base-level quality is on record; no much larger clone is a single base apart.

Counted from cysteine to phenylalanine, this CDR3 has 13 amino acids. Only the CDR3 region is kept as DNA, spanning 39 bases read in frame from base 1. The germline V gene (reference sequence) provides CDR1 PRHDT and CDR2 FYEKMQ. The V and J ends are trimmed by 6 bases and 5 bases, leaving 10 bases between them. On the study overall, not on this receptor specifically: Most expanded thyroid clonotypes (frequency above 0.001) were also found in blood, which suggests that blood repertoires may mirror thyroid immune responses. Sample size was not statistically predetermined, and blinding of investigators to group allocation was not performed. In validation, progression to ophthalmopathy was predicted by the model with about 70% sensitivity and approximately 78% specificity, a median of around 5.9 months before onset. A model built on a 13 V-J signature distinguished ophthalmopathy from stable hyperthyroidism, reaching roughly 88% sensitivity and about 81% specificity in cross-validation and 80%/75% in testing.

Exclusion was applied to patients with uncontrolled infections, other autoimmune diseases, pregnancy or lactation. Clinical symptoms, serum thyroxine and TRAb, thyroid ultrasound, and orbital computed tomography formed the basis for the diagnoses. Total RNA was extracted using Trizol reagent, and RNA quality was assessed on an Agilent 2100 Bioanalyzer. The TCR beta CDR3 regions were amplified from the RNA transcripts. The first round of RT-PCR for the TCR CDR3 was performed with the HTBI primer set and the Qiagen OneStep RT-PCR kit. A second multiplex PCR round built the libraries, followed by size selection and purification. The libraries were sequenced on an Illumina HiSeq2000 using paired-end 100 bp reads. On the authors' methods: SOAPnuke was used to process the raw data, throwing out any read that contained adapters or uncalled bases, had a mean Phred below 15, or lacked an exact constant-primer or identifier match. High-quality paired reads were merged using COPE v1.2.5, and each unique nucleotide sequence was defined as a clonotype. Clonotypes were aligned to IMGT TRBV, TRBD and TRBJ reference segments using MiTCR v1.1. Only V-J combinations with frequency above 0.0001, covering about 99% of repertoires, were analysed. The TCS score was defined as F50 (clonal expansion) divided by E x V (chaos), with BLOSUM62-based TCRdist calculated between CDR3 peptides within each V-J. Welch's t-statistics and random forest reduced roughly 530 V-J features to 10 to 15, which were used in a naive Bayes classifier (R e1071). The Morisita-Horn index was used to measure how similar the thyroid and blood repertoires were. TCRdb cleaned the public reads at Q25 with fastp, built clones with MiXCR and kept in-frame beta chains. Rows are unified per CDR3 protein, each entry keeping the most common DNA and genes. In this record, the V and J calls reflect TCRdb's handling and not the investigators' own analysis. This sample is represented by about 660,000 distinct CDR3 sequences; less than 45% of them were singletons. In total, the top ten clones hold 7% to 7.5% of the sample.

This clonotype was obtained from an adult man with Graves' disease, either hyperthyroidism or ophthalmopathy (not recorded which). Sequencing was done on a sample of peripheral blood or thyroid tissue (not recorded which). The rearranged segments are TRBV13 and TRBJ1-4; a tentative D match to TRBD1 spans 5 bases. The DNA is as follows: TGTGCCAGCAGTTTCGACAGAAATGAAAAACTGTTTTTT. The resulting protein is CASSFDRNEKLFF. With the portions outside the CDR3 filled from the reference TRBV13 and TRBJ1-4 genes, the complete variable region becomes AAGVIQSPRHLIKEKRETATLKCYPIPRHDTVYWYQQGPGQDPQFLISFYEKMQSDKGSIPDRFSAQQFSDYHSELNMSSLELGDSALYFCASSFDRNEKLFFGSGTQLSVL.